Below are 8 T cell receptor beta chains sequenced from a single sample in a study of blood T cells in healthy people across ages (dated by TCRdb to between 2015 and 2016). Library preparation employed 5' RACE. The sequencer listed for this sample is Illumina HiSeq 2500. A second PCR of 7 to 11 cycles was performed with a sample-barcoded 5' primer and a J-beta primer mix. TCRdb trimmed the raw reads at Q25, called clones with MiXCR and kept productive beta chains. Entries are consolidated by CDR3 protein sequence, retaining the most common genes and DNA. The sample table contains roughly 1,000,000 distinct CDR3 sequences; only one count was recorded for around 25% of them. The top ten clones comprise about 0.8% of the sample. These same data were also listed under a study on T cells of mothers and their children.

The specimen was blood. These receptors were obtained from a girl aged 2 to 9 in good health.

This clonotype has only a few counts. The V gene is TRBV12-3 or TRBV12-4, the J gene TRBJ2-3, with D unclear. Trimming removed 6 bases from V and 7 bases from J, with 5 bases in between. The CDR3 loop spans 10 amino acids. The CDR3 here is CASRGNTQYF. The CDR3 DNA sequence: TGTGCCAGCAGGGGGAATACGCAGTATTTT.

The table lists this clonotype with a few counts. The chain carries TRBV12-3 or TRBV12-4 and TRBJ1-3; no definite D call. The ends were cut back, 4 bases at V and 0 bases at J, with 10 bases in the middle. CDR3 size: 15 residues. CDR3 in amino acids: CASSSGLSSGNTIYF. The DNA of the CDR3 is TGTGCCAGCAGTTCGGGCCTGAGCTCTGGAAACACCATATATTTT.

CDR3 sequence (DNA): TGTGCCAGCAGTTTCTTCCGACAGACCCAGTACTTC. It encodes CASSFFRQTQYF. The chain links TRBV28 to TRBJ2-5; D is ambiguous. Trimming removed 3 bases from V and 6 bases from J, with 8 bases in between. CDR1 and CDR2 (germline): MDHEN, SYDVKM. This CDR3 comprises 12 residues. Variable domain in full (rest from reference TRBV28 and TRBJ2-5): DVKVTQSSRYLVKRTGEKVFLECVQDMDHENMFWYRQDPGLGLRLIYFSYDVKMKEKGDIPEGYSVSREKKERFSLILESASTNQTSMYLCASSFFRQTQYFGPGTRLLVL.

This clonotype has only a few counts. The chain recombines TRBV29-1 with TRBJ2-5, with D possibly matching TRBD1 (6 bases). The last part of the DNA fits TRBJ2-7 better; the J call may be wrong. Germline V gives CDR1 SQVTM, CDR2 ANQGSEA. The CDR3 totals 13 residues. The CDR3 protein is CSVQEDSAYEQYF. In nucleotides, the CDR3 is TGCAGCGTCCAAGAGGACAGCGCCTACGAGCAGTACTTC.

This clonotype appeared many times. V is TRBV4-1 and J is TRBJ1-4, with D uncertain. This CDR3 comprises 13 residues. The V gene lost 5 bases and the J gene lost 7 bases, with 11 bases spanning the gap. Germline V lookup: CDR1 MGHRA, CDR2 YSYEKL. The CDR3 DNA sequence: TGCGCCAGCAGCTTGTCTAAGGGTGAAAAACTGTTTTTT. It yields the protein CASSLSKGEKLFF.

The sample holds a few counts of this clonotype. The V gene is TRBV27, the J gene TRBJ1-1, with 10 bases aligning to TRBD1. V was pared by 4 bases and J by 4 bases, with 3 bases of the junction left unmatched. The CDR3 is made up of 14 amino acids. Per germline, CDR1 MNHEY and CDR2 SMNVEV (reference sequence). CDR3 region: CASSSRTGGTEAFF. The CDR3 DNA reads TGTGCCAGCAGTTCGCGGACAGGGGGCACTGAAGCTTTCTTT.

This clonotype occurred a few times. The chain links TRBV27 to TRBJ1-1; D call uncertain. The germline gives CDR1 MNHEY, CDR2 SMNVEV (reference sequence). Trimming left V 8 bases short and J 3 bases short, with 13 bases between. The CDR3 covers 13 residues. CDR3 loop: CASRRGGDTEAFF. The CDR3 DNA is TGTGCCAGCCGTCGGGGTGGGGACACTGAAGCTTTCTTT.

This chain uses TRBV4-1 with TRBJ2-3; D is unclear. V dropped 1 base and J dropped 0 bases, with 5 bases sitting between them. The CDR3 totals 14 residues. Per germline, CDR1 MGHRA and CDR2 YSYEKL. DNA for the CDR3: TGCGCCAGCAGCCAAGTGACCAGCACAGATACGCAGTATTTT. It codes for CASSQVTSTDTQYF.